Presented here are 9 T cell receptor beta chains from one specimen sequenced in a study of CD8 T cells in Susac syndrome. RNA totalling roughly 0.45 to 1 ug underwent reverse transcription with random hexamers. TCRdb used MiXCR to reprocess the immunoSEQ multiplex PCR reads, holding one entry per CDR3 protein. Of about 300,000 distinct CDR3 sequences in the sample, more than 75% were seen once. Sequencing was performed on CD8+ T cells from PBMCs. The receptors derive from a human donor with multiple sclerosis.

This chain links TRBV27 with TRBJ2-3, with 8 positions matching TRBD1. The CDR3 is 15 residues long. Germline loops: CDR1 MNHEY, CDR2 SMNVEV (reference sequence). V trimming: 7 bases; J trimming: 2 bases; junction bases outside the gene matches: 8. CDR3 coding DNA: TGTGCCAGCACAGGGGGCCCTTTCCCCACAGATACGCAGTATTTT. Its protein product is CASTGGPFPTDTQYF.

In nucleotides, the CDR3 is TGTGCCAGCAGCGACGATTACACCGGGGAGCTGTTTTTT. It is translated as CASSDDYTGELFF. The rearrangement links TRBV7-8 to TRBJ2-2, with D uncertain. Germline CDR1 reads SGHVS; CDR2 reads FQNEAQ. V dropped 5 bases and J dropped 3 bases, with 7 bases sitting between them. The CDR3 totals 13 residues.

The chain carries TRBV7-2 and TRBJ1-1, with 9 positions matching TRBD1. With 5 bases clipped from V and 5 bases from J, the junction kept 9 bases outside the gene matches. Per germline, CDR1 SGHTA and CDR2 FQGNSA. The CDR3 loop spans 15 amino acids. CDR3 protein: CASSTHRGRSTEAFF. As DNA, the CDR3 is TGTGCCAGCAGCACACACAGGGGGCGGTCAACTGAAGCTTTCTTT.

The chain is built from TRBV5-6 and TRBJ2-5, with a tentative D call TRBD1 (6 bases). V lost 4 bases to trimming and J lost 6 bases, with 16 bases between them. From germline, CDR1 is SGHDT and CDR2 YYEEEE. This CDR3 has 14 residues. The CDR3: CASSNPQGIQTQYF. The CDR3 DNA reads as TGTGCCAGCAGCAATCCACAGGGTATACAGACCCAGTACTTC.

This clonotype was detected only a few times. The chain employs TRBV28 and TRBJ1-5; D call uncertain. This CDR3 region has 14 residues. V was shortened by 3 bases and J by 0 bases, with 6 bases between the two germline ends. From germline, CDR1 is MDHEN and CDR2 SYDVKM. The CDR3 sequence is CASSFAGSNQPQHF. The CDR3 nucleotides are TGTGCCAGCAGTTTTGCGGGTAGCAATCAGCCCCAGCATTTT.

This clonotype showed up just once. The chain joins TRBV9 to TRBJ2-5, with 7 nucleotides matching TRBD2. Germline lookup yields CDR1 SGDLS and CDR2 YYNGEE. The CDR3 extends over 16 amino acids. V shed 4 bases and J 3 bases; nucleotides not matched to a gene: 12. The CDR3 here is CASSHRTGGLKETQYF. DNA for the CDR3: TGTGCCAGCAGCCACCGGACGGGAGGATTAAAAGAGACCCAGTACTTC.

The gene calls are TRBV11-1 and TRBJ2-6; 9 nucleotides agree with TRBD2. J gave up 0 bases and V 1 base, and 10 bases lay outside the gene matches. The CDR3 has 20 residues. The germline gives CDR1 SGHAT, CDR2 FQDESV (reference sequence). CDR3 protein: CASSLGTSVLNPSGANVLTF. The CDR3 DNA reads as TGTGCCAGCAGCTTAGGGACTAGCGTACTCAATCCCTCTGGGGCCAACGTCCTGACTTTC.

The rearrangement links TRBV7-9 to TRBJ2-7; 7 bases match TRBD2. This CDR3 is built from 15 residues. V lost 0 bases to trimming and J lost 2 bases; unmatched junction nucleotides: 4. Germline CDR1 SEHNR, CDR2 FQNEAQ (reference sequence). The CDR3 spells CASSLAREWAYEQYF. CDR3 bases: TGTGCCAGCAGCTTAGCGCGGGAGTGGGCCTACGAGCAGTACTTC. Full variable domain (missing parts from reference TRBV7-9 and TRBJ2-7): DTGVSQNPRHKITKRGQNVTFRCDPISEHNRLYWYRQTLGQGPEFLTYFQNEAQLEKSRLLSDRFSAERPKGSFSTLEIQRTEQGDSAMYLCASSLAREWAYEQYFGPGTRLTVT.

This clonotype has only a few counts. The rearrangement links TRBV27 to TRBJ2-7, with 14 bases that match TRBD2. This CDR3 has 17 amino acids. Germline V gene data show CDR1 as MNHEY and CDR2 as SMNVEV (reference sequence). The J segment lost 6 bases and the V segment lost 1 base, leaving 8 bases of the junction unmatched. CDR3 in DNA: TGTGCCAGCAGTTTATTGGGGACTAGCGGGAGCGTCGCCGAGCAGTACTTC. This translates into CASSLLGTSGSVAEQYF.